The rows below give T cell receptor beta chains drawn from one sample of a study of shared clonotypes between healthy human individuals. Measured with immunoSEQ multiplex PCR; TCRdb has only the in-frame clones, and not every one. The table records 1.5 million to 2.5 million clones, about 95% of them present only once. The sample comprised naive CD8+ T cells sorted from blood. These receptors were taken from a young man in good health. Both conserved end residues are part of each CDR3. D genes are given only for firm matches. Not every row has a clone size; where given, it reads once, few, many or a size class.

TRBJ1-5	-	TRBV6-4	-	TGTGCCAGCAGTGACTCCACAAAGGCGATTTGCTCACTGTGTAGCAATCAGCCCCAGCATTTT	CASSDSTKAICSLCSNQPQHF
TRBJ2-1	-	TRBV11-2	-	TGTGCCAGCAGCCCCCTGTACGATGAGCAGTTCTTC	CASSPLYDEQFF
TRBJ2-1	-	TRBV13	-	TGTGCCAGCAGGGGGGAGAAGGACGGCAATGAGCAGTTCTTC	CASRGEKDGNEQFF
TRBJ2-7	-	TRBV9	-	TGTGCCAGCAGCGAGGGTTCGGGGATAGCGACGCTCGAGCAGTACTTC	CASSEGSGIATLEQYF
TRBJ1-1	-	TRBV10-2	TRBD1	TGCGCCACCTTAGGGGGCATCACTGAAGCTTTCTTT	CATLGGITEAFF
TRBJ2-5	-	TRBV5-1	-	TGCGCCAGCAGCTTGGGGATCCAGGGGGGAGAGACCCAGTACTTC	CASSLGIQGGETQYF
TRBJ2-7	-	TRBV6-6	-	TGTGCCAGCAGTTACTCGAATGAGGGCAGGGCGGGGGAGCAGTACTTC	CASSYSNEGRAGEQYF
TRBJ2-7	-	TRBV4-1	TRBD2	TGCGCCAGCAGCCAAGAACCCACTAGCGGGATAACCCACGAGCAGTACTTC	CASSQEPTSGITHEQYF
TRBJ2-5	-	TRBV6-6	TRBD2	TGTGCCAGCAGTAAACTAGCGGGGGTGTCGGAGACCCAGTACTTC	CASSKLAGVSETQYF
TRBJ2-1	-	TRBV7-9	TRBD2	TGTGCCAGCAGCATAATAGCGGGAGCATCCAATGAGCAGTTCTTC	CASSIIAGASNEQFF
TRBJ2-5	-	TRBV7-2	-	TGTGCCAGCAGCCAAGACTGGGGCAGCCAAGAGACCCAGTACTTC	CASSQDWGSQETQYF
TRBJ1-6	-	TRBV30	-	TGTGCCTGGAGTGTAGGCACTCGACTGCCGCATAATTCACCCCTCCACTTT	CAWSVGTRLPHNSPLHF
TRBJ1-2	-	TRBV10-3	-	TGTGCCATCAGTGAGCTTGGACAGCCTACACACTATGGCTACACCTTC	CAISELGQPTHYGYTF
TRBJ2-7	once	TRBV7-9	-	TGTGCCAGCAGCTTCGCGGGCGGGGAGCAGTACTTC	CASSFAGGEQYF